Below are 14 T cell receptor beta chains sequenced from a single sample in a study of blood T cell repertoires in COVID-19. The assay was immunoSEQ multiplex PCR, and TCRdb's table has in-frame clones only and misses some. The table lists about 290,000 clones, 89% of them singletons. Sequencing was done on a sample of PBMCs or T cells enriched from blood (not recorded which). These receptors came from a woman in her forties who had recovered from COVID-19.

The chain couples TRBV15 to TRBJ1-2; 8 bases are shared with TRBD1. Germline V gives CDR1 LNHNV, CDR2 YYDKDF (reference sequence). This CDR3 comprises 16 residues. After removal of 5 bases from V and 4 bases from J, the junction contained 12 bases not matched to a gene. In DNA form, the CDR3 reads TGTGCCACCAGCTTACCAGACCGGACAGGGCCCTATGGCTACACCTTC. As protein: CATSLPDRTGPYGYTF. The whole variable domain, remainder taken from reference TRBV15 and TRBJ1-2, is DAMVIQNPRYQVTQFGKPVTLSCSQTLNHNVMYWYQQKSSQAPKLLFHYYDKDFNNEADTPDNFQSRRPNTSFCFLDIRSPGLGDTAMYLCATSLPDRTGPYGYTFGSGTRLTVV.

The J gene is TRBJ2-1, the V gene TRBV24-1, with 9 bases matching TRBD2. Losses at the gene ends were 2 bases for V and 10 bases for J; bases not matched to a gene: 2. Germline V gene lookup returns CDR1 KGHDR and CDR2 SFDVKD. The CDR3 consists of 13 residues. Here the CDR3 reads CATSDSLAGEQFF. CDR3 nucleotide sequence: TGTGCCACCAGTGATTCCCTAGCGGGGGAGCAGTTCTTC.

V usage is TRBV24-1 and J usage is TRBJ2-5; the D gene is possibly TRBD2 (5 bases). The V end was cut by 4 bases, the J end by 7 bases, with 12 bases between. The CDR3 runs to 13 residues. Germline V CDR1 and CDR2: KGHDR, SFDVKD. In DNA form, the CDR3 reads TGTGCCACCAGTGAATCCCAACGGGGGACCCAGTACTTC. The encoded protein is CATSESQRGTQYF.

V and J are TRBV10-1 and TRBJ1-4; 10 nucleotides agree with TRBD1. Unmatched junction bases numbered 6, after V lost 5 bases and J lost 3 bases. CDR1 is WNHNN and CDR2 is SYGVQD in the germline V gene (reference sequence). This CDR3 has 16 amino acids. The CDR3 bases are TGCGCCAGCAGTCCAGGACAGGGGGTCGCTAATGAAAAACTGTTTTTT. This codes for CASSPGQGVANEKLFF.

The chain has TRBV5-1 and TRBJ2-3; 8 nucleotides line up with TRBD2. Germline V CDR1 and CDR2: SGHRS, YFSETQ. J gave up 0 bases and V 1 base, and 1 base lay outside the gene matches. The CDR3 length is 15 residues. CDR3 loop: CASSLTSGSTDTQYF. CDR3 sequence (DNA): TGCGCCAGCAGCTTGACTAGCGGTAGCACAGATACGCAGTATTTT.

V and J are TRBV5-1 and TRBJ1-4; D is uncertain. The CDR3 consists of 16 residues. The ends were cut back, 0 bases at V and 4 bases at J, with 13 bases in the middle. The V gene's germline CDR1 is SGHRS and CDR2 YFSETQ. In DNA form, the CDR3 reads TGCGCCAGCAGCTTGGATTTGATTACAAGTAATGAAAAACTGTTTTTT. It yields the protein CASSLDLITSNEKLFF.

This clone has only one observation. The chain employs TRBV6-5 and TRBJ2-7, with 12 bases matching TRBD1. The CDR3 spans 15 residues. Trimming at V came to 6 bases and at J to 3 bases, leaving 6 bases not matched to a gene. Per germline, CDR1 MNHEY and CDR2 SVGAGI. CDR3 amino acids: CASRAGTGGLYEQYF. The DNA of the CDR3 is TGTGCCAGCAGAGCCGGGACAGGGGGCCTCTACGAGCAGTACTTC.

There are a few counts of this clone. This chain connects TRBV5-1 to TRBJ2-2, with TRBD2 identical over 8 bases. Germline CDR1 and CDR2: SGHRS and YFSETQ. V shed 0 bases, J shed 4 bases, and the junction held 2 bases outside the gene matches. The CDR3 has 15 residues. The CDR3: CASSLGGRSTGELFF. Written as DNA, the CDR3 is TGCGCCAGCAGCTTGGGCGGGAGGAGCACCGGGGAGCTGTTTTTT.

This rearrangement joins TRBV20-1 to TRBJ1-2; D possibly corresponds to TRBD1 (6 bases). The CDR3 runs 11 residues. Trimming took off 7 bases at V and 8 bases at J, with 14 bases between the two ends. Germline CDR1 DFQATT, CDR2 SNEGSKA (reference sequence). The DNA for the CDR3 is TGCAGTGTGAAGGGGGATCACGGCTACACCTTC. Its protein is CSVKGDHGYTF.

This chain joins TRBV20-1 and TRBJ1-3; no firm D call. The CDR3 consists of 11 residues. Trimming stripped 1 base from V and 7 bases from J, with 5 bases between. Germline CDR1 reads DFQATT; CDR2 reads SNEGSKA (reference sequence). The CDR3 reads CSARGQNTIYF. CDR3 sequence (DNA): TGCAGTGCTAGAGGTCAGAACACCATATATTTT.

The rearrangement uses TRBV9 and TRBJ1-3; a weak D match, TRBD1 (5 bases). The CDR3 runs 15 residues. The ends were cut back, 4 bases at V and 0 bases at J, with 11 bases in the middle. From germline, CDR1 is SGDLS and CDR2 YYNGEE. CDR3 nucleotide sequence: TGTGCCAGCAGCATGGGGCGCAGCTCTGGAAACACCATATATTTT. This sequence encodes CASSMGRSSGNTIYF.

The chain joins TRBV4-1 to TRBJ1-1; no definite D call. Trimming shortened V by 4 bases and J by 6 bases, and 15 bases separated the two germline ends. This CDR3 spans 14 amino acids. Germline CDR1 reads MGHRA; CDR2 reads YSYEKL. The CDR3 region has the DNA TGCGCCAGCAGCCCTGGGAGGGTTGATGCTGAAGCTTTCTTT. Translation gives CASSPGRVDAEAFF.

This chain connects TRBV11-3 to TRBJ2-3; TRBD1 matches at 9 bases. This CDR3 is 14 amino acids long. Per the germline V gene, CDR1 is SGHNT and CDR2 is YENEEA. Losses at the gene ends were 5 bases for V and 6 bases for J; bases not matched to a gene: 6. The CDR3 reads CASSGRQGGDTQYF. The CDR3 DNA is TGTGCCAGCAGCGGAAGACAGGGGGGTGATACGCAGTATTTT.

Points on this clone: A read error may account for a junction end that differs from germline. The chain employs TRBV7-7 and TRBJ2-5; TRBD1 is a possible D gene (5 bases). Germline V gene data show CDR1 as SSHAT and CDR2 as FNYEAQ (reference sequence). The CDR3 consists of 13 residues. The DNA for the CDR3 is TGTGCTAGCAGCTTGTCCCAGGGAGAGACCCAGTACTTC. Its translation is CASSLSQGETQYF. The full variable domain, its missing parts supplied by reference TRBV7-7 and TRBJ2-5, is GAGVSQSPRYKVTKRGQDVTLRCDPISSHATLYWYQQALGQGPEFLTYFNYEAQPDKSGLPSDRFSAERPEGSISTLTIQRTEQRDSAMYRCASSLSQGETQYFGPGTRLLVL.